These 6 T cell receptor beta chains originate from one sample sequenced in a study of cytomegalovirus exposure and HLA in healthy donors. The protocol was immunoSEQ multiplex PCR, while the TCRdb copy is restricted to in-frame clones and leaves out a portion. The sample shows 250,000 to 300,000 clones, about 86% of them seen only once. The sequenced material came from PBMCs. All receptors derive from a woman in her late teens or twenties in good health and CMV-seronegative.

V is TRBV11-2 and J is TRBJ2-7, with 8 positions matching TRBD1. The J segment lost 4 bases and the V segment lost 1 base, leaving 6 bases of the junction unmatched. Per germline, CDR1 SGHAT and CDR2 FQNNGV. The CDR3 sequence is 15 residues long. Here the CDR3 reads CASSLVAGGQYEQYF. DNA of the CDR3: TGTGCCAGCAGCTTAGTAGCAGGGGGCCAATACGAGCAGTACTTC.

The chain recombines TRBV6-4 with TRBJ1-2; 10 bases align to TRBD1. V lost 8 bases to trimming and J lost 5 bases; unmatched junction nucleotides: 11. Germline CDR1 MRHNA, CDR2 SNTAGT. The CDR3 extends over 15 amino acids. This CDR3 reads CASRRGTGVEYGYTF. In nucleotides, the CDR3 is TGTGCCAGCCGCAGAGGGACAGGGGTAGAGTATGGCTACACCTTC.

The chain has TRBV15 and TRBJ2-7, with 8 bases fitting TRBD2. The CDR3 is 14 residues long. Germline V gene lookup returns CDR1 LNHNV and CDR2 YYDKDF (reference sequence). V gave up 5 bases and J gave up 2 bases; unmatched junction bases: 5. The CDR3 is CATSLTSGTYEQYF. CDR3 nucleotides: TGTGCCACCAGCCTCACTAGCGGAACCTACGAGCAGTACTTC.

CDR3 loop: CASSLGLAVYNEQFF. CDR3 DNA sequence: TGCGCCAGCAGCTTGGGGCTAGCGGTCTACAATGAGCAGTTCTTC. V usage is TRBV5-1 and J usage is TRBJ2-1, with 7 bases lining up with TRBD2. CDR3 size: 15 residues. In germline, CDR1 is SGHRS, CDR2 YFSETQ. V dropped 0 bases and J dropped 3; count of bases not matched to a gene: 3.

This clone was recorded a few times. CDR3 DNA: TGTGCCAGCAGCTTAGGCGACACCCAAGCTAACTATGGCTACACCTTC. Protein: CASSLGDTQANYGYTF. The chain is built from TRBV11-3 and TRBJ1-2; D gene uncertain. The CDR3 has 16 residues. CDR1 and CDR2 (germline): SGHNT, YENEEA. Trimming removed 1 base from V and 0 bases from J, with 12 bases in between.

This clone was recorded only once. This rearrangement joins TRBV7-2 to TRBJ2-7; D is possibly TRBD1 (6 bases). CDR1 and CDR2 from the germline V gene are SGHTA and FQGNSA. With 5 bases removed from V and 1 base from J, the gap between germline ends came to 12 bases. The CDR3 length is 14 residues. This CDR3 is CASSTRDISYEQYF. In DNA, the CDR3 is TGTGCCAGCAGCACCCGGGACATATCCTACGAGCAGTACTTC. The full variable domain, in which reference TRBV7-2 and TRBJ2-7 provide the parts outside the CDR3, is GAGVSQSPSNKVTEKGKDVELRCDPISGHTALYWYRQSLGQGLEFLIYFQGNSAPDKSGLPSDRFSAERTGGSVSTLTIQRTQQEDSAVYLCASSTRDISYEQYFGPGTRLTVT.